A single sample is the source of the 23 T cell receptor beta chains below, sequenced in a study of control samples from healthy donors and cancer patients. This table comes from immunoSEQ multiplex PCR, and its TCRdb copy is limited to in-frame clones, with some not included. The sample holds about 50,000 clones, roughly 94% seen once. The sample taken for sequencing was blood. The source of these receptors is a man between 25 and 39 years old in good health.

The rearrangement links TRBV9 to TRBJ2-4, with D possibly matching TRBD1 (5 bases). The CDR3 runs 14 residues. Germline V lookup: CDR1 SGDLS, CDR2 YYNGEE. V lost 4 bases to trimming and J lost 8 bases, with 16 bases between them. The CDR3 region has the DNA TGTGCCAGCAGCTCGGACATACGTCAAGACATTCAGTACTTC. Encoded protein: CASSSDIRQDIQYF.

The chain carries TRBV19 and TRBJ2-5, with TRBD2 identical over 8 bases. Looked up from germline, CDR1 is LNHDA and CDR2 is SQIVND (reference sequence). This CDR3 region has 15 residues. With V trimmed by 5 bases and J by 5 bases, 10 bases remained unmatched. The CDR3 region is CASSQTAGGGETQYF. The DNA for the CDR3 is TGTGCCAGTAGTCAAACCGCGGGGGGCGGGGAGACCCAGTACTTC.

The J gene is TRBJ2-2, the V gene TRBV7-2; D perhaps matches TRBD2 (5 bases). V gave up 2 bases and J gave up 4 bases, with 11 bases separating them. The CDR3 spans 15 residues. Germline CDR1 SGHTA, CDR2 FQGNSA. The CDR3 sequence is CASSLKGGGTGELFF. CDR3 sequence (DNA): TGTGCCAGCAGCTTAAAAGGAGGAGGCACCGGGGAGCTGTTTTTT.

This rearrangement joins TRBV2 to TRBJ2-1; D may be TRBD2 (7 bases). This CDR3 is built from 15 residues. Germline CDR1 SNHLY, CDR2 FYNNEI. Deletions cut 1 base from V and 4 bases from J, with 11 bases between. This CDR3 reads CASSEVAGAYNEQFF. The CDR3 DNA reads as TGTGCCAGCAGTGAAGTTGCGGGGGCTTACAATGAGCAGTTCTTC.

This rearrangement joins TRBV6-5 to TRBJ1-1, with D hard to call. CDR1 and CDR2 (germline): MNHEY, SVGAGI. With 2 bases removed from V and 7 bases from J, the gap between germline ends came to 11 bases. CDR3 length equals 13 residues. In DNA form, the CDR3 reads TGTGCCAGCAGTTACACGTGGAGCGGTGAAGCTTTCTTT. Its protein product is CASSYTWSGEAFF.

The V gene is TRBV4-2, the J gene TRBJ1-6; D gene uncertain. The CDR3 is 13 residues long. Germline V gene sequence: CDR1 LGHNA, CDR2 YNFKEQ. V was shortened by 0 bases and J by 9 bases, with 6 bases between the two germline ends. CDR3 nucleotide sequence: TGTGCCAGCAGCCAAGATCTCGGTTCACCCCTCCACTTT. This codes for CASSQDLGSPLHF.

This rearrangement joins TRBV7-8 to TRBJ2-7, with a tentative D call TRBD2 (7 bases). CDR3 length equals 14 residues. The germline gives CDR1 SGHVS, CDR2 FQNEAQ. The germline V and J ends were trimmed by 5 bases and 6 bases, with 17 bases remaining between them. The CDR3 DNA reads TGTGCCAGCAGCCCTAGGACGGGGGGCGGCGAGCAGTACTTC. The encoded protein is CASSPRTGGGEQYF.

The chain is built from TRBV2 and TRBJ1-2; 9 bases align to TRBD1. The CDR3 sequence is 14 residues long. The V segment lost 7 bases and the J segment 6 bases; nucleotides outside the gene matches: 9. The germline V gene has CDR1 SNHLY and CDR2 FYNNEI. The CDR3 loop reads CASMPGQGVDGYTF. In DNA form, the CDR3 reads TGTGCCAGCATGCCGGGACAGGGTGTCGATGGCTACACCTTC.

The rearrangement uses TRBV4-3 and TRBJ2-1; 9 bases line up with TRBD1. The CDR3 sequence is 13 residues long. Trimming removed 3 bases from V and 8 bases from J; junction bases left unmatched: 2. CDR1 is LGHNA and CDR2 is YSLEER in the germline V gene. DNA of the CDR3: TGCGCCAGCAGCCACAGGACAGGGGATGAGCAGTTCTTC. Translated, it gives CASSHRTGDEQFF.

This clone turned up a few times. J is TRBJ1-4 and V is TRBV30; TRBD1 aligns across 11 bases. Unmatched junction bases numbered 6, after V lost 7 bases and J lost 8 bases. The CDR3 runs 13 residues. Germline V gives CDR1 GTSNPN, CDR2 SVGIG (reference sequence). CDR3 region: CASARDRGEKLFF. The CDR3 bases are TGTGCCTCCGCCCGGGACAGGGGGGAAAAACTGTTTTTT.

This rearrangement joins TRBV24-1 to TRBJ2-1; possibly TRBD2 for D (6 bases). The CDR3 extends over 17 amino acids. Trimming took off 3 bases at V and 0 bases at J, with 14 bases between the two ends. Germline assignment: CDR1 KGHDR and CDR2 SFDVKD. This chain's CDR3 is CATSDPGLPGSYNEQFF. The DNA for the CDR3 is TGTGCCACCAGTGATCCGGGACTTCCCGGCTCCTACAATGAGCAGTTCTTC.

This clone was seen a few times. The chain couples TRBV9 to TRBJ1-5, with D possibly TRBD1 on 5 matching bases. This CDR3 spans 15 amino acids. CDR1 is SGDLS and CDR2 is YYNGEE in the germline V gene. V lost 3 bases to trimming and J lost 1 base, with 11 bases between them. CDR3 DNA: TGTGCCAGCAGCGAGGGGACGCTAAGCAATCAGCCCCAGCATTTT. This codes for CASSEGTLSNQPQHF.

In nucleotides, the CDR3 is TGTGCCAGCAGTTCAGGGGCAGGGAGGGTTGGCGGGGAGCTGTTTTTT. Protein: CASSSGAGRVGGELFF. The V gene is TRBV27, the J gene TRBJ2-2, with TRBD2 as a possible D gene (7 bases). Germline V lookup: CDR1 MNHEY, CDR2 SMNVEV (reference sequence). The CDR3 totals 16 residues. The germline V and J ends were trimmed by 4 bases and 7 bases, with 19 bases remaining between them.

The CDR3 loop reads CASRTDTYGYTF. CDR3 nucleotide sequence: TGTGCCAGCAGGACGGACACCTATGGCTACACCTTC. V usage is TRBV6-5 and J usage is TRBJ1-2; weak D call: TRBD1 (5 bases). V shed 6 bases and J shed 4 bases, with 9 bases lying between them. The CDR3 runs 12 residues. Per germline, CDR1 MNHEY and CDR2 SVGAGI.

The chain employs TRBV6-2 or TRBV6-3 and TRBJ2-1, with a weak D call TRBD1 (5 bases). Trimming took off 0 bases at V and 0 bases at J, with 12 bases between the two ends. The length of the CDR3 is 17 residues. The germline V gene encodes CDR1 MNHEY and CDR2 SVGEGT. The CDR3 region has the DNA TGTGCCAGCAGTTACTCCGCAGGGATAGTCTCCTACAATGAGCAGTTCTTC. Protein sequence: CASSYSAGIVSYNEQFF.

The CDR3 sequence is CASSSIYTTGELFF. CDR3 nucleotide sequence: TGTGCCAGCAGTTCGATCTACACTACCGGGGAGCTGTTTTTT. The chain has TRBV27 and TRBJ2-2; D unclear. The CDR3 sequence is 14 residues long. CDR1 MNHEY and CDR2 SMNVEV come from the germline V gene (reference sequence). V was shortened by 4 bases and J by 5 bases, with 11 bases between the two germline ends.

The genes are TRBV6-5 and TRBJ1-5; D is unclear. Germline values: CDR1 MNHEY, CDR2 SVGAGI. Trimming removed 6 bases at V and 7 bases at J, with 13 bases between. This CDR3 is built from 13 residues. The CDR3 coding sequence is TGTGCCAGCAGCCAGCTGGAGCGGCAGCCCCAGCATTTT. This gives the protein CASSQLERQPQHF.

This chain connects TRBV6-1 to TRBJ1-5, with D unresolved. Deletions cut 0 bases from V and 9 bases from J, with 9 bases between. This CDR3 is built from 13 residues. Looked up from germline, CDR1 is MNHNS and CDR2 is SASEGT. The CDR3 region is CASSEAGFGPQHF. The CDR3 DNA sequence: TGTGCCAGCAGTGAAGCGGGTTTCGGGCCCCAGCATTTT.

J is TRBJ2-6 and V is TRBV30; D may be TRBD1 (5 bases). Germline V gives CDR1 GTSNPN, CDR2 SVGIG (reference sequence). V lost 4 bases and J 0 bases, leaving 7 bases between the germline ends. The CDR3 extends over 14 amino acids. The CDR3 DNA follows: TGTGCCTGGACCGACAGCTCTGGGGCCAACGTCCTGACTTTC. Encoded protein: CAWTDSSGANVLTF.

The V and J genes are TRBV6-6 and TRBJ1-6; 7 bases agree with TRBD1. Unmatched junction bases numbered 4, after V lost 4 bases and J lost 7 bases. CDR1 MNHNY and CDR2 SVGAGI come from the germline V gene (reference sequence). This CDR3 has 14 residues. CDR3 region: CASSWTGGNSPLHF. The CDR3 bases are TGTGCCAGCAGTTGGACAGGCGGAAATTCACCCCTCCACTTT.

Only one count was recorded for this clone. The V gene is TRBV5-1, the J gene TRBJ2-7; the match to TRBD1 covers 11 bases. Germline-derived CDR1 and CDR2 are SGHRS and YFSETQ. Trimming cost V 4 bases and J 4 bases; bases outside gene matches: 4. This CDR3 spans 14 amino acids. The CDR3 here is CASSGGTGGYEQYF. In DNA, the CDR3 is TGCGCCAGCAGCGGCGGGACAGGGGGGTACGAGCAGTACTTC.

The CDR3 DNA is TGCGCCAGCAGCTGGCGGACGTCAAGGGCGCAAGGCTACACCTTC. Translation gives CASSWRTSRAQGYTF. V gene TRBV5-1 combines with J gene TRBJ1-2; D is unresolved. Trimming cost V 3 bases and J 8 bases, with 20 bases left between them. The length of the CDR3 is 15 residues. Germline V gene sequence: CDR1 SGHRS, CDR2 YFSETQ.

V usage is TRBV16 and J usage is TRBJ1-4; maybe TRBD1 (5 bases). Germline V lookup: CDR1 KGHSY, CDR2 FQNENV. The length of the CDR3 is 16 residues. Trimming removed 4 bases from V and 3 bases from J, with 15 bases in between. The DNA of the CDR3 is TGTGCCAGCAGCCCCTTTGGAGGGGACCCTAATGAAAAACTGTTTTTT. Protein sequence: CASSPFGGDPNEKLFF.